The T cell receptor beta chain under discussion was sequenced for a study of identical twins. General study points: For cord blood, abundant beta clonotypes had fewer insertions, unlike memory repertoires, which showed none. It was possible that invariant MAIT and iNKT cells partly confounded the zero-insertion analyses.

The cDNA had a unique molecular identifier and a template-switch universal primer site. TCRdb re-called the 5' RACE reads through MiXCR, storing one row per CDR3 protein. The sample records some 240,000 distinct CDR3 sequences, about 8.3% being singletons. Losses at the gene ends were 6 bases for V and 2 bases for J; bases not matched to a gene: 9. Germline CDR1 is DFQATT and CDR2 is SNEGSKA (reference sequence). This CDR3 contains 16 residues. This clonotype has just a few counts. The target antigen is unknown. This same sample was also taken into another study, of yellow fever vaccine responses in identical twins.

This clonotype originated in a woman aged 18-29 years in good health. The specimen sequenced was CD8+ T cells sorted from blood. The V and J genes are TRBV20-1 and TRBJ2-7; 14 nucleotides align to TRBD2. CDR3 DNA: TGCAGTGCACTTCCGGGACTAGCGGGAGAAGCCTACGAGCAGTACTTC. Protein product: CSALPGLAGEAYEQYF.